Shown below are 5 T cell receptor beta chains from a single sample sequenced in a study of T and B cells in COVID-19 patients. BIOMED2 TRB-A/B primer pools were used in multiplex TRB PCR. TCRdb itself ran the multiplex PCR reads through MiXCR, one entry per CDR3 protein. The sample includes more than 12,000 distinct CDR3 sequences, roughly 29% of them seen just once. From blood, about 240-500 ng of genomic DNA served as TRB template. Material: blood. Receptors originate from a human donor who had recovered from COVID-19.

CDR3 nucleotides: TGTGCCAGTGGGACTAGCGGTTACGAGCAGTACTTC. It specifies CASGTSGYEQYF. V gene TRBV19 combines with J gene TRBJ2-7; 11 nucleotides align to TRBD2. Germline trimming cut 8 bases from V and 4 bases from J; bases unmatched to any gene: 1. There are 12 residues in the CDR3. Germline loops: CDR1 LNHDA, CDR2 SQIVND (reference sequence).

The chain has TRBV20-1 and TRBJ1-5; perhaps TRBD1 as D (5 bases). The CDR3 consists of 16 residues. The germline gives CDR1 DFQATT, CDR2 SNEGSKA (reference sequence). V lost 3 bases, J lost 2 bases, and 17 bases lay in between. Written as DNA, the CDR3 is TGCAGTGCTAGGAGGGGCAGTCGAATCCGCAATCAGCCCCAGCATTTT. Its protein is CSARRGSRIRNQPQHF.

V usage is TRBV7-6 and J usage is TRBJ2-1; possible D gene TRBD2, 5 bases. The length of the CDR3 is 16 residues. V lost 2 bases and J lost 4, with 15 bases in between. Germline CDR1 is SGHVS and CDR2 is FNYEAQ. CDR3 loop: CASSLLRAEIYNEQFF. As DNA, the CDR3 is TGTGCCAGCAGCTTACTCAGAGCGGAGATATACAATGAGCAGTTCTTC.

The DNA for the CDR3 is TGTGCCAGCAGTTTATTAGGGGGTGGTGATGGCTACACCTTC. This gives the protein CASSLLGGGDGYTF. This chain uses TRBV27 with TRBJ1-2, with D possibly matching TRBD1 (6 bases). The CDR3 runs to 14 residues. Germline V gene lookup returns CDR1 MNHEY and CDR2 SMNVEV (reference sequence). V dropped 1 base and J dropped 6 bases, with 12 bases sitting between them.

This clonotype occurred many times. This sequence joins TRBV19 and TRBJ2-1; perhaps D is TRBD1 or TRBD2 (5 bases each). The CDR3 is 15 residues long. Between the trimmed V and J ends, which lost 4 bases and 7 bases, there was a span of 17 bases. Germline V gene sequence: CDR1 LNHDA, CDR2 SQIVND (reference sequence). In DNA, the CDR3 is TGTGCCAGTAGTAGGGAGACAGCGCTAGGGAATGAGCAGTTCTTC. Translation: CASSRETALGNEQFF.